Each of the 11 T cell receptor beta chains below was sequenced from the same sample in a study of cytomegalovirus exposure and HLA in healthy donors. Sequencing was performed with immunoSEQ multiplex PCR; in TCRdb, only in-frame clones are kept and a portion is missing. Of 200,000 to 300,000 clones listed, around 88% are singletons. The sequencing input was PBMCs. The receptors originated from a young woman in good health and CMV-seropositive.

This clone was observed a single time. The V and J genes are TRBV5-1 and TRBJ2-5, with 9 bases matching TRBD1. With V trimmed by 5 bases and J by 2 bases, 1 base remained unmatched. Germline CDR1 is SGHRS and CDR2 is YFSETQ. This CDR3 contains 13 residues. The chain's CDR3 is CASRTGGQETQYF. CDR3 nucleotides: TGCGCCAGCAGGACAGGGGGTCAAGAGACCCAGTACTTC.

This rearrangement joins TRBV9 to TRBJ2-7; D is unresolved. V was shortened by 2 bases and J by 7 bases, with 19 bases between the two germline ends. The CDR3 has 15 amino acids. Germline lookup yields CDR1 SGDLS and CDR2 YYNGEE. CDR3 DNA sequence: TGTGCCAGCAGCGTTTCCCCTGAACCACTATTAGAGCAGTACTTC. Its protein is CASSVSPEPLLEQYF.

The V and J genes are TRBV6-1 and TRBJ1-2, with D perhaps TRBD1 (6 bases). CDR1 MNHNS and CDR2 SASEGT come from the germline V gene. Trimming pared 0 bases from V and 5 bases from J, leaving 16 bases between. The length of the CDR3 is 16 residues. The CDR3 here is CASSEAWGGWSYGYTF. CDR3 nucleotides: TGTGCCAGCAGTGAAGCTTGGGGGGGCTGGTCGTATGGCTACACCTTC.

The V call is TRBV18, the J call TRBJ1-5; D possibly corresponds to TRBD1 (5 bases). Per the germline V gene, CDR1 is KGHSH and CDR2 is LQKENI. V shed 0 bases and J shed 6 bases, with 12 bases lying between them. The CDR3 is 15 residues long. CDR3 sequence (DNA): TGTGCCAGCTCACCACCGAAGGGTCAGGGTCAGCCCCAGCATTTT. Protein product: CASSPPKGQGQPQHF.

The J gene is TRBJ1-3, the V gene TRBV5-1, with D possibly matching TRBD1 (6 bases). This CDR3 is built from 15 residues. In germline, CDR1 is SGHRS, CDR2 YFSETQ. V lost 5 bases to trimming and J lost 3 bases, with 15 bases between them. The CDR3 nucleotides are TGCGCCAGCAGGGCAACCCCAGGGGATGGAAACACCATATATTTT. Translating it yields CASRATPGDGNTIYF.

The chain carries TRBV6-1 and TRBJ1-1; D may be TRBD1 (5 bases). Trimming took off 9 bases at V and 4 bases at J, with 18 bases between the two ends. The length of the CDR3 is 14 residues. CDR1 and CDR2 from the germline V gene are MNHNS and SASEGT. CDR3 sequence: CASTRQPGGTEAFF. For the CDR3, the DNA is TGTGCCAGTACCCGACAGCCTGGTGGCACTGAAGCTTTCTTT.

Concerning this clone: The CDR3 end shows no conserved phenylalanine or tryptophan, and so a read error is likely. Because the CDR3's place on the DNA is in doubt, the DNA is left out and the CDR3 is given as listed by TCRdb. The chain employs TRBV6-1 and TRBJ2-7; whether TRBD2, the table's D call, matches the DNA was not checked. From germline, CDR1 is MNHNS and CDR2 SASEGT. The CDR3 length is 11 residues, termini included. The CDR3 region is CASSFVGPGTI.

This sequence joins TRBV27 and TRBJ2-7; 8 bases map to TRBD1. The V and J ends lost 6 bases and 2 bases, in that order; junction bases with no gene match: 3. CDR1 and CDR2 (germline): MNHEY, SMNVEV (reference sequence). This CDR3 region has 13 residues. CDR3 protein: CASSPGQAYEQYF. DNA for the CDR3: TGTGCCAGCAGCCCGGGACAGGCCTACGAGCAGTACTTC.

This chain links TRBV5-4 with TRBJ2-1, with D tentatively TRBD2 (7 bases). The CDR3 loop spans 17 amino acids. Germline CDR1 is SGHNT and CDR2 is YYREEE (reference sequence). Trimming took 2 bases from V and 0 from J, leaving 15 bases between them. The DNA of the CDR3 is TGTGCCAGCAGCTTTGGGGGGGGCGGGAGCTCCTACAATGAGCAGTTCTTC. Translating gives CASSFGGGGSSYNEQFF.

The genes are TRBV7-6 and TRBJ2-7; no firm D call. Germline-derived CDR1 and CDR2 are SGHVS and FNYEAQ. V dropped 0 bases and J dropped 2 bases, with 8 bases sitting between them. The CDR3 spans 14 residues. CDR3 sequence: CASSLASRPYEQYF. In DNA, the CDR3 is TGTGCCAGCAGCTTAGCCTCTAGGCCCTACGAGCAGTACTTC.

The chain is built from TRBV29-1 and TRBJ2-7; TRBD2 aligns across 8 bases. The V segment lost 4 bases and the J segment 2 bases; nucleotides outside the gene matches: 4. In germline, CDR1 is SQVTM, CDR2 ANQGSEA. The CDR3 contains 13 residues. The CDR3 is CSVALADPYEQYF. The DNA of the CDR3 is TGCAGCGTTGCACTAGCGGACCCCTACGAGCAGTACTTC.